One and the same sample provided the 10 T cell receptor beta chains below, sequenced in a study of T cells in Graves' hyperthyroidism and ophthalmopathy. TCR beta CDR3 regions were amplified from RNA. TCR CDR3 regions were first amplified by RT-PCR with HTBI primers. A single record per CDR3 protein comes from TCRdb applying MiXCR to the multiplex PCR reads. The sample lists about 420,000 distinct CDR3 sequences; 15% to 18% were seen once. Sequencing was performed on blood. Receptor source: a woman between 18 and 29 years old with Graves' hyperthyroidism.

This clonotype showed up many times. The V call is TRBV6-2 or TRBV6-3, the J call TRBJ2-2; no clear D gene. Per germline, CDR1 MNHEY and CDR2 SVGEGT. This CDR3 region has 15 residues. V was pared by 5 bases and J by 0 bases, with 10 bases between. The DNA for the CDR3 is TGTGCCAGCAGTCCGCCCCAGACGAACACCGGGGAGCTGTTTTTT. The encoded protein is CASSPPQTNTGELFF.

This clonotype came up many times. This chain links TRBV19 with TRBJ1-2; D is ambiguous. The germline V gene encodes CDR1 LNHDA and CDR2 SQIVND (reference sequence). V shed 7 bases and J shed 2 bases, with 17 bases lying between them. The CDR3 is 15 amino acids. The CDR3 loop is CASTPSGTTNYGYTF. In DNA form, the CDR3 reads TGTGCCAGTACCCCCTCGGGCACGACAAACTATGGCTACACCTTC.

The chain joins TRBV5-1 to TRBJ1-1; 9 positions agree with TRBD1. V was pared by 4 bases and J by 7 bases, with 11 bases of the junction left unmatched. Germline values: CDR1 SGHRS, CDR2 YFSETQ. This CDR3 has 15 residues. The CDR3 is CASSLEGQGRSEAFF. The CDR3, as DNA: TGCGCCAGCAGCCTAGAGGGACAGGGTAGGAGTGAAGCTTTCTTT.

This clonotype was recorded many times. The rearrangement uses TRBV7-2 and TRBJ2-7; D gene ambiguous. The germline gives CDR1 SGHTA, CDR2 FQGNSA. This CDR3 has 12 amino acids. V was trimmed by 3 bases and J by 4 bases, leaving 7 bases between them. DNA of the CDR3: TGTGCCAGCAGCTTCTCTCCATACGAGCAGTACTTC. Protein sequence: CASSFSPYEQYF. Filled out from reference TRBV7-2 and TRBJ2-7, the complete variable domain reads GAGVSQSPSNKVTEKGKDVELRCDPISGHTALYWYRQSLGQGLEFLIYFQGNSAPDKSGLPSDRFSAERTGGSVSTLTIQRTQQEDSAVYLCASSFSPYEQYFGPGTRLTVT.

V gene TRBV3-1 combines with J gene TRBJ2-5; D possibly matches TRBD1 or TRBD2 (6 bases each). The CDR3 has 16 residues. V lost 2 bases, J lost 2 bases, and 15 bases lay in between. Germline CDR1 and CDR2: LGHDT and YNNKEL (reference sequence). This CDR3 is CASSQRGDGRQETQYF. The CDR3 region has the DNA TGTGCCAGCAGCCAAAGGGGGGACGGGAGACAAGAGACCCAGTACTTC.

This chain uses TRBV5-5 with TRBJ2-5, with D maybe TRBD1 (6 bases). CDR3 size: 13 residues. Germline V CDR1 and CDR2: SGHKS, YYEKEE (reference sequence). The V and J ends lost 7 bases and 2 bases respectively, with 12 bases between them. The CDR3 region is CASGHTGQETQYF. Written as DNA, the CDR3 is TGTGCCAGCGGCCATACAGGGCAAGAGACCCAGTACTTC.

Turning to this clonotype: At one end, the junction sequence differs from germline, possibly due to a read error. The J gene is TRBJ1-3, the V gene TRBV3-1, with D maybe TRBD1 (5 bases). Germline values: CDR1 LGHDT, CDR2 YNNKEL (reference sequence). The CDR3 runs to 16 residues. Written as DNA, the CDR3 is TGTGCCAGCAGCCAAGATTGGGGGAACTCTGGAAACTCCATATATTTT. This codes for CASSQDWGNSGNSIYF.

This clonotype was recorded many times. The CDR3 nucleotides read TGTGCCAGCAGCTGGGGGACACGTGAAGCTTTCTTT. It yields the protein CASSWGTREAFF. This chain uses TRBV7-9 with TRBJ1-1; D may be TRBD1 (6 bases). This CDR3 has 12 residues. Trimming cost V 4 bases and J 7 bases, with 10 bases left between them. Germline CDR1 SEHNR, CDR2 FQNEAQ (reference sequence).

A remark on this clonotype: A single base separates this from a much larger clone, so it may be a read error. The genes are TRBV11-2 and TRBJ1-1; TRBD1 agrees at 7 bases. The CDR3 contains 16 residues. Germline V gene sequence: CDR1 SGHAT, CDR2 FQNNGV. The CDR3 region has the DNA TGTGCCAGCAGCTTTTACAGGGGAACTATGAACACTGAAGCTTCCTTT. Its protein is CASSFYRGTMNTEASF.

The chain is built from TRBV10-2 and TRBJ2-1; the match to TRBD1 covers 7 bases. V gave up 3 bases and J gave up 2 bases; unmatched junction bases: 7. The CDR3 is 16 residues long. Germline CDR1 is WSHSY and CDR2 is SAAADI. CDR3 protein: CASSDPSTGPYNEQFF. The CDR3 DNA sequence: TGCGCCAGCAGTGATCCTTCGACAGGGCCCTACAATGAGCAGTTCTTC.